The 5 T cell receptor beta chains below were found in one sample sequenced in a study of T-cell reconstitution after alpha-beta-depleted transplantation in children. The TCRbeta library incorporated unique molecular identifiers. From the PCR reads, TCRdb called clonotypes with MiXCR, one entry per CDR3 protein. The sample contains fewer than 550,000 distinct CDR3 sequences, 15% to 20% of which appear only once. The sample in question was PBMCs, mostly from graft donor cells, obtained 360 days after TCRalphabeta/CD19-depleted stem cell transplant. The receptors originated from a boy less than two years old who had a stem cell transplant for Wiskott-Aldrich syndrome, so the T cells may come from the graft donor.

This clonotype was counted between two and nine times. This chain links TRBV7-9 with TRBJ1-1, with D unclear. This CDR3 comprises 19 residues. The germline V gene encodes CDR1 SEHNR and CDR2 FQNEAQ (reference sequence). Trimming removed 1 base at V and 0 bases at J, with 21 bases between. This CDR3 reads CASSLGLLGLRSMNTEAFF. The CDR3 nucleotides are TGTGCCAGCAGCTTAGGGCTCCTAGGCCTTCGGAGTATGAACACTGAAGCTTTCTTT.

CDR3 amino acids: CASSADTSEETQYF. CDR3 coding DNA: TGTGCCAGCAGCGCCGACACTTCGGAAGAGACCCAGTACTTC. V is TRBV7-8 and J is TRBJ2-5; D remains ambiguous. The germline gives CDR1 SGHVS, CDR2 FQNEAQ. Trimming shortened V by 5 bases and J by 3 bases, and 13 bases separated the two germline ends. CDR3 length: 14 amino acids.

V gene TRBV5-5 combines with J gene TRBJ2-7; D unresolved. CDR1 is SGHKS, CDR2 YYEKEE, per germline (reference sequence). V shed 9 bases and J shed 6 bases, with 19 bases lying between them. The CDR3 has 13 residues. The DNA of the CDR3 is TGTGCCATGGGCCCCGGGCTACGCTGCGAGCAGTACTTC. It is translated as CAMGPGLRCEQYF.

The chain uses TRBV24-1 and TRBJ2-1; TRBD2 matches 11 bases. This CDR3 spans 15 amino acids. Germline values: CDR1 KGHDR, CDR2 SFDVKD. V was clipped by 4 bases and J by 5 bases; unmatched bases: 3. The CDR3 DNA follows: TGTGCCACCAGTGAGGGACTAGCGGATCACAATGAGCAGTTCTTC. Translation gives CATSEGLADHNEQFF.

The chain employs TRBV3-1 and TRBJ2-1; 9 nucleotides match TRBD2. The CDR3 spans 22 residues. The junction had 18 bases not matched to a gene; V was cut back by 0 bases and J by 0 bases. Germline loops: CDR1 LGHDT, CDR2 YNNKEL (reference sequence). The CDR3 DNA is TGTGCCAGCAGCCAAGAATTTCCGCGGGAGGGGGGCGTTTTTGGCTCCTACAATGAGCAGTTCTTC. Translating gives CASSQEFPREGGVFGSYNEQFF.